This entry lists 7 T cell receptor beta chains sequenced from one sample in a study of siplizumab effects on memory and regulatory T cells. What these receptors recognize is not known. The assay was immunoSEQ multiplex PCR, and TCRdb's table has in-frame clones only and misses some. The sample includes almost 20,000 clones, approximately 44% of them seen just once. Cells that made up the mixed lymphocyte reaction were cocultured at 37°C for over 5 days. The sample was CFSE-low (dividing) CD4+ T cells sorted from an allogeneic mixed lymphocyte reaction. These receptors all stem from a human donor in good health; the cells came from an allogeneic mixed lymphocyte reaction. Some clones in this sample may be carry-over from other donors' samples.

This chain uses TRBV6-6 with TRBJ1-4; D uncertain. From germline, CDR1 is MNHNY and CDR2 SVGAGI (reference sequence). This CDR3 contains 13 residues. V gave up 8 bases and J gave up 0 bases, with 7 bases separating them. The CDR3 DNA sequence: TGTGCCAGCTGCGGAGCAACTAATGAAAAACTGTTTTTT. Protein sequence: CASCGATNEKLFF.

The V and J genes are TRBV2 and TRBJ2-7; tentative D call: TRBD1 (6 bases). There are 15 residues in the CDR3. Germline CDR1 is SNHLY and CDR2 is FYNNEI. V lost 6 bases and J lost 1, with 16 bases in between. Written as DNA, the CDR3 is TGTGCCAGCAGCCCCCAGGGGATAGTATCCTACGAGCAGTACTTC. Translated, it gives CASSPQGIVSYEQYF.

This chain joins TRBV6-1 and TRBJ2-7; weak D call: TRBD1 (6 bases). Trimming shortened V by 2 bases and J by 6 bases, and 17 bases separated the two germline ends. There are 15 residues in the CDR3. Germline V gene sequence: CDR1 MNHNS, CDR2 SASEGT. In DNA, the CDR3 is TGTGCCAGCAGTGAATATGATTCGGACAGTTTCGAGCAGTACTTC. Translated: CASSEYDSDSFEQYF.

The rearrangement uses TRBV7-2 and TRBJ2-5, with 13 nucleotides matching TRBD2. The CDR3 contains 16 residues. CDR1 and CDR2 (germline): SGHTA, FQGNSA. V lost 3 bases and J lost 4; bases outside the gene matches: 5. CDR3 sequence (DNA): TGTGCCAGCAGCTTGGGGACTAGCGGGGCAGGAGAGACCCAGTACTTC. This translates into CASSLGTSGAGETQYF.

J is TRBJ2-3 and V is TRBV6-5, with D unclear. Germline-derived CDR1 and CDR2 are MNHEY and SVGAGI. V dropped 4 bases and J dropped 5 bases, with 4 bases sitting between them. This CDR3 is 11 amino acids long. The CDR3 DNA follows: TGTGCCAGCAGTTCCCTAGATACGCAGTATTTT. It codes for CASSSLDTQYF.

V and J are TRBV9 and TRBJ1-2; perhaps TRBD1 as D (6 bases). The germline V and J ends were trimmed by 3 bases and 4 bases, with 13 bases remaining between them. CDR1 SGDLS and CDR2 YYNGEE come from the germline V gene. CDR3 length: 14 amino acids. The CDR3, as DNA: TGTGCCAGCAGCGCACAGGGCCTCCCCTATGGCTACACCTTC. Amino acids: CASSAQGLPYGYTF. Drawing the rest from reference TRBV9 and TRBJ1-2, the complete variable domain is DSGVTQTPKHLITATGQRVTLRCSPRSGDLSVYWYQQSLDQGLQFLIQYYNGEERAKGNILERFSAQQFPDLHSELNLSSLELGDSALYFCASSAQGLPYGYTFGSGTRLTVV.

This clone turned up a few times. The rearrangement joins TRBV10-3 to TRBJ2-2; 10 bases agree with TRBD2. The CDR3 covers 14 residues. Trimming took 10 bases from V and 4 from J; bases not matched to a gene: 6. The germline V gene has CDR1 ENHRY and CDR2 SYGVKD. CDR3 sequence: CATRTSGATGELFF. CDR3 DNA sequence: TGTGCCACCCGGACTAGCGGAGCCACCGGGGAGCTGTTTTTT.